The TCR beta chain under discussion was sequenced for a study of immune characterization of retroperitoneal liposarcoma. Per germline, CDR1 MNHGY and CDR2 SAAAGT. Trimming removed 8 bases from V and 8 bases from J, with 21 bases in between. This CDR3 is built from 14 residues. From the PCR reads, TCRdb called clonotypes with MiXCR, one entry per CDR3 protein. The data hold about 10,000 distinct CDR3 sequences, with approximately 35% observed a single time. The sequence was obtained from a male donor with retroperitoneal liposarcoma. V and J are TRBV6-8 and TRBJ1-2; TRBD1 might be the D (6 bases). The sample consisted of tumor tissue. CDR3: CASRSSTGPTGYTF. The CDR3 bases are TGTGCCAGCCGATCCTCGACAGGCCCGACGGGCTACACCTTC.